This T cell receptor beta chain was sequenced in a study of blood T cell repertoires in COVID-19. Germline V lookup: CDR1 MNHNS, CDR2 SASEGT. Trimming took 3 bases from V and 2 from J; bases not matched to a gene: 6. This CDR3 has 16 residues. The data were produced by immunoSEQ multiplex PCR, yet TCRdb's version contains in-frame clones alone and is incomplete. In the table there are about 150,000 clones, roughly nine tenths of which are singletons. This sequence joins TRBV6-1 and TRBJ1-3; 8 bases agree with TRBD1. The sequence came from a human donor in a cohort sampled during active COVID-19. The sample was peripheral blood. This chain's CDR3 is CASSEGQVPAGNTIYF. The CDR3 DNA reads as TGTGCCAGCAGTGAGGGACAGGTTCCGGCTGGAAACACCATATATTTT.